This TCR beta chain originates from a study of Tregs in tolerant kidney transplant recipients. Recipients received nonmyeloablative bone marrow transplants from related graft donors, with transient mixed chimerism. Thawed PBMCs were FACS-sorted into unstimulated CD4+CD25+CD127- regulatory T cells, CD4+CD25- non-regulatory cells, CD4 and CD8 cells. Study conclusions and caveats: The most relevant donor-specific Treg TCRbeta repertoire apparently came from expansion with activated donor B cells.

A word on this clone: The antigen is not known.

Clones were read by immunoSEQ multiplex PCR, and TCRdb kept only the in-frame ones, dropping some. The sample comprises 81,000 or so clones, about 91% of which are singletons, and 1.6% rests with the top ten. CDR3 length: 15 residues. CDR1 is LNHDA, CDR2 SQIVND, per germline (reference sequence). V lost 3 bases to trimming and J lost 2 bases, with 8 bases between them. The source material was CD4+ T cells from blood (PBMCs), sampled 24 months after the transplant. This chain joins TRBV19 and TRBJ2-6; no clear D gene. The clonotype was recovered from a human patient who received a combined kidney and bone marrow transplant. Some T cells here may be from the graft donor. The CDR3 region is CASSISRAGANVLTF. As DNA, the CDR3 is TGTGCCAGTAGTATTTCCCGGGCTGGGGCCAACGTCCTGACTTTC.